This TCR beta chain was recovered during a study of CD8 T cells in ankylosing spondylitis. This clonotype was found a few times. Its antigen is unidentified. MiXCR, run by TCRdb on the 5' RACE reads, gives a single entry per CDR3 protein. Of 250,000 or so distinct CDR3 sequences in the sample, about 18% were seen once. Study-wide results and limits: Disease-associated clonotypes exhibited CD8+ identity and were relatively infrequent in peripheral blood. Apparently characteristic of ankylosing spondylitis blood was a TCR beta motif (roughly eight highly homologous variants). Reported data indicate significant enrichment of disease-linked clones within matched ankylosing spondylitis synovial fluid.

This TCR was recovered from a male donor with ankylosing spondylitis or in good health (not recorded which). Input material: blood, either unsorted or a sorted T cell fraction (not recorded which).

CDR3 sequence: CASSYARLYNEQFF. CDR3 sequence (DNA): TGTGCCAGCAGTTACGCGAGACTATACAATGAGCAGTTCTTC. The rearrangement links TRBV6-5 to TRBJ2-1; D may be TRBD2 (5 bases). Trimming took off 2 bases at V and 4 bases at J, with 9 bases between the two ends. This CDR3 is 14 amino acids long. Germline values: CDR1 MNHEY, CDR2 SVGAGI.